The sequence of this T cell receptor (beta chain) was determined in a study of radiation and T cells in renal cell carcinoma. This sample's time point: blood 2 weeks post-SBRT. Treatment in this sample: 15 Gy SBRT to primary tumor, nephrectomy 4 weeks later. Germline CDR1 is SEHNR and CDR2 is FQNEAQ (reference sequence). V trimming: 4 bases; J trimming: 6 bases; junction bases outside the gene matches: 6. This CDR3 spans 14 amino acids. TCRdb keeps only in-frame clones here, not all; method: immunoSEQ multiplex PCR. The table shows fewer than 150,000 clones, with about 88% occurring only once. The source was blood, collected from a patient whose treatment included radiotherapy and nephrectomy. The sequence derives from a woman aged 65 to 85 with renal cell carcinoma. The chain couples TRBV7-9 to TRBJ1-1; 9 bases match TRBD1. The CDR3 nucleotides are TGTGCCAGCAGCTCGCCACAGGGGGCACCTGAAGCTTTCTTT. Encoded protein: CASSSPQGAPEAFF.